This T cell receptor (beta chain) was observed in a study of CD8 T cells in ankylosing spondylitis. Of note for this clonotype: Its cognate antigen is unknown.

TCRdb recomputed calls from the 5' RACE reads with MiXCR, one row per CDR3 protein. The data contain around 100,000 distinct CDR3 sequences, less than 25% of them singletons. Points from the study as a whole: Prior work had noted some motif variants in reactive arthritis blood and synovial fluid.

Germline CDR1 and CDR2: MNHEY and SMNVEV (reference sequence). The V end lost 6 bases, the J end lost 5 bases, and 17 bases lay between the germline ends. The CDR3 has 15 amino acids. The specimen sequenced was synovial fluid, either unsorted or a sorted T cell fraction (not recorded which). This receptor was identified in a male donor with ankylosing spondylitis. V is TRBV27 and J is TRBJ1-5, with D perhaps TRBD1 (5 bases). The DNA for the CDR3 is TGTGCCAGCAGGAAAGACATAAGGGGATATCAGCCCCAGCATTTT. Protein sequence: CASRKDIRGYQPQHF.